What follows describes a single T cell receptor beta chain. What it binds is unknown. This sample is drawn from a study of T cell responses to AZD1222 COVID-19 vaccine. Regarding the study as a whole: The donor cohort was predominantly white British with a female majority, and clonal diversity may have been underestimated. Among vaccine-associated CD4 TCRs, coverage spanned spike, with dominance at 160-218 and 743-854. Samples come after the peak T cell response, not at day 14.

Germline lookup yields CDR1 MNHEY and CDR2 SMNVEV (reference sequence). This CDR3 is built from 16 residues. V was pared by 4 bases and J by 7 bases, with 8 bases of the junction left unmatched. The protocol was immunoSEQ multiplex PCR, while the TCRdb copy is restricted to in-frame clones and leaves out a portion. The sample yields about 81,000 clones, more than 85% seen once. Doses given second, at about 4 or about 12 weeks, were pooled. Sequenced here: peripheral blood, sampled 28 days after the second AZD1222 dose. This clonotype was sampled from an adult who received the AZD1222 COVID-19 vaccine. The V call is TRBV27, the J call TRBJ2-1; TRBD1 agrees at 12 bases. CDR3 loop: CASSYGDRGRLNEQFF. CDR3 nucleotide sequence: TGTGCCAGCAGTTACGGGGACAGGGGGCGTTTGAATGAGCAGTTCTTC.